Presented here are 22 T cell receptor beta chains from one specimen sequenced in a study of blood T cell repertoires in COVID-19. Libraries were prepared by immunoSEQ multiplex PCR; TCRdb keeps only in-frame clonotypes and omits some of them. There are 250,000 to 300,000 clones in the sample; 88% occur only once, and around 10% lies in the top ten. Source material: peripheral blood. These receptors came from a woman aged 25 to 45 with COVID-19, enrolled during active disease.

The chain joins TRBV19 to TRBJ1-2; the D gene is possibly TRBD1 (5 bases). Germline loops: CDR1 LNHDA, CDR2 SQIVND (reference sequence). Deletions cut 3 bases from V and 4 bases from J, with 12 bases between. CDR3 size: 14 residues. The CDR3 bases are TGTGCCAGTAGTATGGACACTAACTCCTATGGCTACACCTTC. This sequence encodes CASSMDTNSYGYTF.

The CDR3 sequence is CASSISGGTDTQYF. CDR3 DNA sequence: TGCGCCAGCAGCATCTCAGGGGGCACAGATACGCAGTATTTT. The chain is built from TRBV5-1 and TRBJ2-3; tentative D call: TRBD1 (6 bases). V dropped 4 bases and J dropped 1 base, with 10 bases sitting between them. This CDR3 comprises 14 residues. Germline loops: CDR1 SGHRS, CDR2 YFSETQ.

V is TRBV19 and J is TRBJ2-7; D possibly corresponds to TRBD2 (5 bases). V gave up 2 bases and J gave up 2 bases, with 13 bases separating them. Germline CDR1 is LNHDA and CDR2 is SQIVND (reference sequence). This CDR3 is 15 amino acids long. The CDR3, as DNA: TGTGCCAGTAGTATATTTCTAGTGGGAGCCTACGAGCAGTACTTC. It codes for CASSIFLVGAYEQYF.

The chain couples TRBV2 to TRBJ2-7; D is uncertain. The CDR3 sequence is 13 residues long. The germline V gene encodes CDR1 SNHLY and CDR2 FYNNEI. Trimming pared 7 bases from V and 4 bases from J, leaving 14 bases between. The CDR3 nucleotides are TGTGCCAGCACTATTCTGGGCCAATACGAGCAGTACTTC. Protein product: CASTILGQYEQYF.

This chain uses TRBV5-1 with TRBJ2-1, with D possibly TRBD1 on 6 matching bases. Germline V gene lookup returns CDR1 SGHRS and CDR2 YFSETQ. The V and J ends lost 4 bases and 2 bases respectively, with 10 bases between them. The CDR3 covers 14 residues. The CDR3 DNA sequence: TGCGCCAGCAGCGTCAACAGGGCCTACAATGAGCAGTTCTTC. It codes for CASSVNRAYNEQFF.

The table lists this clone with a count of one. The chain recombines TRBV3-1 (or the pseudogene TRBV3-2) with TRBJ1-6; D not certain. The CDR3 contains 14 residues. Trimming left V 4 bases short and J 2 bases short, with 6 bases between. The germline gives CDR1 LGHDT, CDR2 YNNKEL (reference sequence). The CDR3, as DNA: TGTGCCAGCAGCCTGTCGGCCTATAATTCACCCCTCCACTTT. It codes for CASSLSAYNSPLHF.

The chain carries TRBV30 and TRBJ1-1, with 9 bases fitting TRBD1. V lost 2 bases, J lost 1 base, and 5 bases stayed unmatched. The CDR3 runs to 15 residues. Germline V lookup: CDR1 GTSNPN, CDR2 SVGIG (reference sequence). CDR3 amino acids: CAWSFGQGQNTEAFF. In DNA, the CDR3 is TGTGCCTGGAGTTTCGGACAGGGGCAGAACACTGAAGCTTTCTTT. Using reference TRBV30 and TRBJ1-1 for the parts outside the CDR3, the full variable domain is SQTIHQWPATLVQPVGSPLSLECTVEGTSNPNLYWYRQAAGRGLQLLFYSVGIGQISSEVPQNLSASRPQDRQFILSSKKLLLSDSGFYLCAWSFGQGQNTEAFFGQGTRLTVV.

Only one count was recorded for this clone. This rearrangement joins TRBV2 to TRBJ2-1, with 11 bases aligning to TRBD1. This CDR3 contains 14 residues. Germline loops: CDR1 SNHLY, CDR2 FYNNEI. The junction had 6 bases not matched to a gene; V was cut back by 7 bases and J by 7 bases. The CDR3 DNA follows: TGTGCCAGCAACCGGGACAGGGGGTTTAATGAGCAGTTCTTC. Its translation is CASNRDRGFNEQFF. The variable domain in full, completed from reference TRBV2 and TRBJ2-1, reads EPEVTQTPSHQVTQMGQEVILRCVPISNHLYFYWYRQILGQKVEFLVSFYNNEISEKSEIFDDQFSVERPDGSNFTLKIRSTKLEDSAMYFCASNRDRGFNEQFFGPGTRLTVL.

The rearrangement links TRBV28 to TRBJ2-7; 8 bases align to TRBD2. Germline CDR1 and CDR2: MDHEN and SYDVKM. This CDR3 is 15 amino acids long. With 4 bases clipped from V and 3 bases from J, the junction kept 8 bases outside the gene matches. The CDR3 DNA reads TGTGCCAGCAGTTGGGCTAGCGGGCGGTTCTACGAGCAGTACTTC. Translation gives CASSWASGRFYEQYF.

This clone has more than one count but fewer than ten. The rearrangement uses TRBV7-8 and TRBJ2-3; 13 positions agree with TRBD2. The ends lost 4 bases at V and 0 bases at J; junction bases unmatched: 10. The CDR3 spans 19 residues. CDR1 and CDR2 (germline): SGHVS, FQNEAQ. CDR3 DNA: TGTGCCAGCAGCTCTACGCTTAGACTAGCGGGAGGTAGCACAGATACGCAGTATTTT. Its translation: CASSSTLRLAGGSTDTQYF. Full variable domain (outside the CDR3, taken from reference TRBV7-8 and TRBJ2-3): GAGVSQSPRYKVAKRGQDVALRCDPISGHVSLFWYQQALGQGPEFLTYFQNEAQLDKSGLPSDRFFAERPEGSVSTLKIQRTQQEDSAVYLCASSSTLRLAGGSTDTQYFGPGTRLTVL.

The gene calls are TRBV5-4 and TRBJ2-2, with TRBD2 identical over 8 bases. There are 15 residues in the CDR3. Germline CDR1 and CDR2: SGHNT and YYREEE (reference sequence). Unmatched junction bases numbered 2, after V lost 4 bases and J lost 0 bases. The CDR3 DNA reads TGTGCCAGCAGCCCGGGACTAGCGAACACCGGGGAGCTGTTTTTT. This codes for CASSPGLANTGELFF.

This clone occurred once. CDR3 residues: CASSYGGRAWYEQYF. In DNA form, the CDR3 reads TGTGCCAGCAGTTACGGCGGGAGGGCCTGGTACGAGCAGTACTTC. The J gene is TRBJ2-7, the V gene TRBV6-5; 9 nucleotides match TRBD2. Looked up from germline, CDR1 is MNHEY and CDR2 is SVGAGI. This CDR3 has 15 residues. Trimming removed 2 bases from V and 4 bases from J; junction bases left unmatched: 6.

The CDR3 loop is CASSPGQGYEQFF. CDR3 DNA sequence: TGTGCCAGCAGTCCGGGACAGGGATATGAGCAGTTCTTC. The V and J genes are TRBV7-2 and TRBJ2-1, with 9 bases lining up with TRBD1. Unmatched junction bases numbered 5, after V lost 6 bases and J lost 8 bases. Germline V gene sequence: CDR1 SGHTA, CDR2 FQGNSA. The CDR3 is 13 residues long.

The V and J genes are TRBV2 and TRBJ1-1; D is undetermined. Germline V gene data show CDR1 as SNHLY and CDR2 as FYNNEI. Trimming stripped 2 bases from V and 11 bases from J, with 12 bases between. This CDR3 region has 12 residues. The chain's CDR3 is CASSERRAGAFF. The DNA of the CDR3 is TGTGCCAGCAGTGAAAGGAGGGCCGGGGCTTTCTTT.

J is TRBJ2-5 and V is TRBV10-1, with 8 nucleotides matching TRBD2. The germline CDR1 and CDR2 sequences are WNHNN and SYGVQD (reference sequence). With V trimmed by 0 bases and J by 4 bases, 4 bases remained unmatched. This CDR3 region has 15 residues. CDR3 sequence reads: CASSESRSGRETQYF. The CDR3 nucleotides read TGCGCCAGCAGTGAGTCGAGGAGCGGGAGAGAGACCCAGTACTTC.

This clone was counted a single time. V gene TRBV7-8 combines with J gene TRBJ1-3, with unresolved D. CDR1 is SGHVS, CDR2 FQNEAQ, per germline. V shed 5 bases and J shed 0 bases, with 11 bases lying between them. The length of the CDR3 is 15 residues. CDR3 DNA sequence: TGTGCCAGCAGCCCACAGTTTCCCTCTGGAAACACCATATATTTT. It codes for CASSPQFPSGNTIYF.

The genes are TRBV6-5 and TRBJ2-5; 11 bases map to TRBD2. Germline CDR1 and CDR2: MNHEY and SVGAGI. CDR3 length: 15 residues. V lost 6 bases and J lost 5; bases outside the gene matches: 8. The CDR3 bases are TGTGCCAGCAGCCAGGGACTAGCGGCACCCGAGACCCAGTACTTC. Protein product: CASSQGLAAPETQYF.

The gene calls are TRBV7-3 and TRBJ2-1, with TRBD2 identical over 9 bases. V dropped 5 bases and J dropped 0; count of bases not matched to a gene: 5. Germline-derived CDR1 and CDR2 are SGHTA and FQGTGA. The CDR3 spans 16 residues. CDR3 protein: CASSLAGLGSYNEQFF. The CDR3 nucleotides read TGTGCCAGCAGCCTAGCGGGATTGGGCTCCTACAATGAGCAGTTCTTC. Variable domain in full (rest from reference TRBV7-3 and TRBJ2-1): GAGVSQTPSNKVTEKGKYVELRCDPISGHTALYWYRQSLGQGPEFLIYFQGTGAADDSGLPNDRFFAVRPEGSVSTLKIQRTERGDSAVYLCASSLAGLGSYNEQFFGPGTRLTVL.

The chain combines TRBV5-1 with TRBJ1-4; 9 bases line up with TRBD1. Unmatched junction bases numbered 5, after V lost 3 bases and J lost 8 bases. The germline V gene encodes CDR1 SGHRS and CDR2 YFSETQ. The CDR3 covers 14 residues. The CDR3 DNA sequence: TGCGCCAGCAGCTGGGGGACAGGGCCGGAAAAACTGTTTTTT. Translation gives CASSWGTGPEKLFF.

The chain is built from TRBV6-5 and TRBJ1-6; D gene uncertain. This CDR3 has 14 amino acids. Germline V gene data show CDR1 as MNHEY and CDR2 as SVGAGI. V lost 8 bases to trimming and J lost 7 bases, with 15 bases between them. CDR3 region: CASHENARNSPLHF. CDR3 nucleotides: TGTGCCAGCCATGAGAACGCCCGGAATTCACCCCTCCACTTT.

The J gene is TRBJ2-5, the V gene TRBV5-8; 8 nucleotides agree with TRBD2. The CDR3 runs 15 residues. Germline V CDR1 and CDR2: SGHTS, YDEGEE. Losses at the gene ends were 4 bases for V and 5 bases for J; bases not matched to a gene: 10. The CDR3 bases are TGTGCCAGCAGCAGTCCGGGACTAGGAAAGGAGACCCAGTACTTC. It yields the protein CASSSPGLGKETQYF.

CDR3 bases: TGTGCCAGCAAGGGTATAGCGATCTACGAGCAGTACTTC. This encodes CASKGIAIYEQYF. The genes are TRBV2 and TRBJ2-7; TRBD2 might be the D (5 bases). The V gene's germline CDR1 is SNHLY and CDR2 FYNNEI. V lost 7 bases and J 3 bases, leaving 13 bases between the germline ends. The CDR3 loop spans 13 amino acids.